These 9 T cell receptor beta chains were all obtained from the same sample, sequenced in a study of post-analysis software for immune sequencing data. Broader study findings: Several TRBV segments, TRBV5-6, TRBV5-1 and TRBV20-1 among them, were found more frequent in patients than controls.

Tagging with unique molecular identifiers was a feature of the TCR beta cDNA libraries. A single record per CDR3 protein comes from TCRdb applying MiXCR to the PCR reads. The sample consists of roughly 800,000 distinct CDR3 sequences, 53% of them appearing once. Antigens of these TCRs are unknown. Sequencing was done on a sample of blood. These receptors all stem from a girl under 18 with multiple sclerosis.

CDR3 coding DNA: TGCAGTACAGGACTAGCGGGAGTAGGGTACGAGCAGTACTTC. As protein: CSTGLAGVGYEQYF. V gene TRBV20-1 combines with J gene TRBJ2-7; 13 bases align to TRBD2. V dropped 8 bases and J dropped 4; count of bases not matched to a gene: 8. CDR1 is DFQATT and CDR2 is SNEGSKA in the germline V gene (reference sequence). The CDR3 length is 14 residues.

This clonotype appeared a few times. V and J are TRBV12-3 or TRBV12-4 and TRBJ2-3, with D possibly matching TRBD2 (5 bases). The CDR3 length is 11 residues. Trimming stripped 8 bases from V and 14 bases from J, with 17 bases between. CDR3 sequence reads: CASASTGKRYF. The CDR3, as DNA: TGTGCCAGCGCCTCGACCGGGAAACGGTATTTT.

This chain joins TRBV12-3 or TRBV12-4 and TRBJ2-2; the match to TRBD2 covers 11 bases. Unmatched junction bases numbered 8, after V lost 11 bases and J lost 6 bases. The CDR3 is 14 residues long. CDR3 sequence: CAGSTSGKSGELFF. The CDR3 bases are TGTGCCGGTTCGACTAGCGGGAAATCCGGGGAGCTGTTTTTT.

This rearrangement joins TRBV7-8 to TRBJ1-6; D may be TRBD1 (5 bases). The V gene lost 2 bases and the J gene lost 10 bases, with 21 bases spanning the gap. Germline CDR1 and CDR2: SGHVS and FQNEAQ. CDR3 length equals 17 residues. The CDR3 loop reads CASSLYPPLTASSPLHF. DNA for the CDR3: TGTGCCAGCAGCTTATATCCCCCCTTGACAGCAAGCTCACCCCTCCACTTT.

This clonotype was observed a single time. The chain employs TRBV7-6 and TRBJ2-7; a weak D match, TRBD1 (6 bases). CDR3 size: 15 residues. V was shortened by 0 bases and J by 1 base, with 10 bases between the two germline ends. Germline V lookup: CDR1 SGHVS, CDR2 FNYEAQ. CDR3 in DNA: TGTGCCAGCAGCTTAGCGCTAGGGGGATCCTACGAGCAGTACTTC. Translated: CASSLALGGSYEQYF.

V and J are TRBV29-1 and TRBJ2-2; no clear D gene. Germline-derived CDR1 and CDR2 are SQVTM and ANQGSEA. Trimming left V 7 bases short and J 0 bases short, with 12 bases between. The CDR3 runs to 14 residues. The CDR3 bases are TGCAGCGCCCTAAAGACGTCGAACACCGGGGAGCTGTTTTTT. It specifies CSALKTSNTGELFF.

This chain links TRBV29-1 with TRBJ1-2; no clear D gene. Trimming removed 3 bases from V and 1 base from J, with 9 bases in between. The V gene's germline CDR1 is SQVTM and CDR2 ANQGSEA. The length of the CDR3 is 13 residues. CDR3 sequence reads: CSVDRRSNYGYTF. DNA of the CDR3: TGCAGCGTTGATCGACGGAGTAACTATGGCTACACCTTC.

This chain connects TRBV12-3 or TRBV12-4 to TRBJ2-5; 7 nucleotides line up with TRBD2. The CDR3 spans 16 residues. V dropped 1 base and J dropped 4; count of bases not matched to a gene: 9. CDR3 amino acids: CASSLGGTAGAETQYF. The CDR3 DNA is TGTGCCAGCAGTTTAGGCGGGACGGCGGGAGCAGAGACCCAGTACTTC.

A few counts support this clonotype. The V and J genes are TRBV29-1 and TRBJ2-7, with 9 bases aligning to TRBD2. The germline gives CDR1 SQVTM, CDR2 ANQGSEA. This CDR3 contains 17 residues. J lost 1 base, V lost 6 bases, and 16 bases had no gene match. This CDR3 reads CSVFVREGLSWSYEQYF. For the CDR3, the DNA is TGCAGCGTGTTTGTGCGGGAGGGCCTCTCTTGGTCCTACGAGCAGTACTTC.